The rows below give T cell receptor beta chains drawn from one sample of a study of blood T cell repertoires in COVID-19. Measured with immunoSEQ multiplex PCR; TCRdb has only the in-frame clones, and not every one. The profile shows approximately 290,000 clones, approximately 85% of them singletons. The sequenced sample consisted of PBMCs or T cells enriched from blood (not recorded which). All receptors derive from a woman in her 30s who had recovered from COVID-19. Each CDR3 is given with its conserved first and last residue. D genes are given only for firm matches. Expanded clones get a size class; other rows say once, few or many, or leave the size out.

.,.,TRBV5-1,TRBJ1-1,TGCGCCAGCAGCTTAGGGGTGGGGCTAACTGAAGCTTTCTTT,CASSLGVGLTEAFF
.,.,TRBV19,TRBJ1-1,TGTGCCAGTAGTATAAGGGGTTCAGGGCTGAACACTGAAGCTTTCTTT,CASSIRGSGLNTEAFF
.,.,TRBV19,TRBJ2-3,TGTGCCAGTTCGGGATCCCCCACAGATACGCAGTATTTT,CASSGSPTDTQYF
.,.,TRBV27,TRBJ2-2,TGTGCCAGCAAAGACACCGCGAACACCGGGGAGCTGTTTTTT,CASKDTANTGELFF
TRBD2,.,TRBV7-9,TRBJ2-1,TGTGCCAGCAGCTTTTTACTAGCGGGATTCAATGAGCAGTTCTTC,CASSFLLAGFNEQFF
.,.,TRBV3-1/TRBV3-2,TRBJ1-4,TGTGCCAGCGCGGGACGCCTTAATGAAAAACTGTTTTTT,CASAGRLNEKLFF
.,.,TRBV4-1,TRBJ2-7,TGCGCCAGCAGCCAAGATCCCGATGGTGGGAGCCCCTACGAGCAGTACTTC,CASSQDPDGGSPYEQYF
.,once,TRBV6-5,TRBJ1-5,TGTGCCAGCAGCCTAAACCCTAGCAATCAGCCCCAGCATTTT,CASSLNPSNQPQHF
.,.,TRBV3-1/TRBV3-2,TRBJ2-7,TGTGCCAGCAGCCAAGATGGGGTTCGGCAGGGTGAGCAGTACTTC,CASSQDGVRQGEQYF
TRBD1,.,TRBV24-1,TRBJ2-7,TGTGCCACCAGTGATGCACAGGGGAGTACCTACGAGCAGTACTTC,CATSDAQGSTYEQYF
TRBD2,.,TRBV19,TRBJ2-1,TGTGCCAGTAGTTATACTAGCGGGAGGGCCGGCTACAATGAGCAGTTCTTC,CASSYTSGRAGYNEQFF
.,.,TRBV19,TRBJ2-1,TGTGCCAGTAGTATAGAGAGCAGGGCCCTCTACAATGAGCAGTTCTTC,CASSIESRALYNEQFF